A selection of T cell receptor beta chains follows, all from one sample in a study of shared clonotypes between healthy human individuals. Clones were sequenced by immunoSEQ multiplex PCR, and TCRdb holds only the in-frame ones, with some missing. Of approximately 1,000,000 clones listed, around three quarters are singletons. The sequencing sample was made of memory CD4+ T cells from PBMCs. These receptors came from a man between 18 and 29 years old in good health. Some clones in this sample may be carry-over from other donors' samples. The CDR3 runs from the conserved cysteine through the conserved F or W. A D gene is named only where the DNA matches it firmly. Clone size is shown for a subset of rows, as once, few, many or a class of expanded clone.

CDR3nt	CDR3aa	d_gene	v_gene	j_gene	abundance
TGTGCCAGCAGTTACCTTCAGGGGGCTGGAAACACCATATATTTT	CASSYLQGAGNTIYF	TRBD1	TRBV28	TRBJ1-3	-
TGCAGCGGTCAGGAAAGGACTAGCGGGTACCAAGAGACCCAGTACTTC	CSGQERTSGYQETQYF	TRBD2	TRBV29-1	TRBJ2-5	-
TGCAGCGTCGAAGGACTGCGGGTCGGGACTGAAGCTTTCTTT	CSVEGLRVGTEAFF	-	TRBV29-1	TRBJ1-1	-
TGTGCCTGGACTTGGACTAATCAAGAGACCCAGTACTTC	CAWTWTNQETQYF	-	TRBV30	TRBJ2-5	-
TGTGCCAGCAGACGTAGCGGGAAAGGCTACGAGCAGTACTTC	CASRRSGKGYEQYF	TRBD2	TRBV14	TRBJ2-7	once
TGCGCCAGCACCCAACGACAGTCCGGAGGCAATCAGCCCCAGCATTTT	CASTQRQSGGNQPQHF	-	TRBV10-1	TRBJ1-5	once
TGCGCCAGCAGCTTGGGACAGGGAATCTTTCATGGCTACACCTTC	CASSLGQGIFHGYTF	TRBD1	TRBV5-1	TRBJ1-2	few
TGTGGGTCCTTAGCGGGAGGGGGAGAGACCCAGTACTTC	CGSLAGGGETQYF	TRBD2	TRBV28	TRBJ2-5	-
TGTGCCAGCAGTTTCGGGGCGTACAATGAGCAGTTCTTC	CASSFGAYNEQFF	-	TRBV6-6	TRBJ2-1	-
TGTGCCAGCAGCTTAGGGGACTACCAGTACAATGAGCAGTTCTTC	CASSLGDYQYNEQFF	TRBD2	TRBV11-3	TRBJ2-1	-
TGTGCCAGCAGCTTGCCAGTCCCAAACTATGGCTACACCTTC	CASSLPVPNYGYTF	-	TRBV5-6	TRBJ1-2	-
TGTGCCAGCAGTTTGAGGGACAGGGACGCTTTCTTT	CASSLRDRDAFF	TRBD1	TRBV28	TRBJ1-1	-
TGTGCCAGCAGCTTTCGCTACCCGGGATCCGCGGGGGGGGAGCAGTACTTC	CASSFRYPGSAGGEQYF	TRBD2	TRBV7-8	TRBJ2-7	-
TGTGCCAGCAGGGGCTTTGGGGCTCCCTCCTACGAGCAGTACTTC	CASRGFGAPSYEQYF	-	TRBV28	TRBJ2-7	once
TGTGCCAGCAGTTTCCGTAACGAGCAGTACTTC	CASSFRNEQYF	-	TRBV6-5	TRBJ2-7	-
TGTGCCAGCAGTTACATCGGACAGGGGGGGTTGTTCTTC	CASSYIGQGGLFF	TRBD1	TRBV6-6	TRBJ2-1	-
TGTGCCAGCAGTTATCTTAGCGGGAGGAGTAAAGATACGCAGTATTTT	CASSYLSGRSKDTQYF	TRBD2	TRBV6-5	TRBJ2-3	-
TGCGCCAGCAGCCTGGACTACGAGCAGTACTTC	CASSLDYEQYF	-	TRBV5-1	TRBJ2-7	few
TGTGCCAGCAGGGGGACAGGGGGGAATTATGGCTACACCTTC	CASRGTGGNYGYTF	TRBD1	TRBV2	TRBJ1-2	-
TGCGCCAGCAGCCCCGGGACAGGGGATCGGTATGGCTACACCTTC	CASSPGTGDRYGYTF	TRBD1	TRBV5-1	TRBJ1-2	-
TGTGCCAGCAGCTTAGCCGGGGGACCAGGATACAATGAGCAGTTCTTC	CASSLAGGPGYNEQFF	-	TRBV7-8	TRBJ2-1	-